The present entry profiles one TCR beta chain with its context. As yet, its antigen is unknown. Data came from immunoSEQ multiplex PCR; TCRdb stores just in-frame clones and leaves some out. The table shows tens of thousands of clones, with roughly 90% occurring only once. CDR3 length: 16 residues. The germline gives CDR1 SGHNT, CDR2 YYREEE (reference sequence). Losses at the gene ends were 5 bases for V and 2 bases for J; bases not matched to a gene: 10. These data belong to a study of OX40 agonist ivuxolimab in advanced cancers. Study information: Previous treatment with anti-PD-1, anti-PD-L1 or anti-CTLA-4 therapy was allowed; 40% had received some.

Study conclusions and caveats: At 0.1 to 3.0 mg/kg, CD4+ and CD8+ blood T cells expanded clonally by week 6.

Sequenced material: CD4+ or CD8+ T cells sorted from blood, taken in a trial of the OX40 agonist ivuxolimab. The gene calls are TRBV5-4 and TRBJ1-1, with TRBD1 identical over 9 bases. The TCR originated in an adult with an advanced solid tumor such as melanoma, head and neck, liver or kidney cancer. In nucleotides, the CDR3 is TGTGCCAGCAGTGCCGGGACAGGGTCTCAAAACACTGAAGCTTTCTTT. It yields the protein CASSAGTGSQNTEAFF. Filled out from reference TRBV5-4 and TRBJ1-1, the complete variable domain reads ETGVTQSPTHLIKTRGQQVTLRCSSQSGHNTVSWYQQALGQGPQFIFQYYREEENGRGNFPPRFSGLQFPNYSSELNVNALELDDSALYLCASSAGTGSQNTEAFFGQGTRLTVV.